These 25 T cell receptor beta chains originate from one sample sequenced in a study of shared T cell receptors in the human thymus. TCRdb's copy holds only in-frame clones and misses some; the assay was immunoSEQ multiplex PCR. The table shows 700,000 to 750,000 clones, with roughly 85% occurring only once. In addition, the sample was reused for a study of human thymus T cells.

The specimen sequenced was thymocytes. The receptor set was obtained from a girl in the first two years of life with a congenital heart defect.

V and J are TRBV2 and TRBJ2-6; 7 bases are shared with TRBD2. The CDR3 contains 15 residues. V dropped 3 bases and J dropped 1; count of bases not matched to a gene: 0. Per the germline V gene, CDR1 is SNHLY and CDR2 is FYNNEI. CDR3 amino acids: CASSDGGSGANVLTF. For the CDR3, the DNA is TGTGCCAGCAGTGACGGGGGGTCTGGGGCCAACGTCCTGACTTTC.

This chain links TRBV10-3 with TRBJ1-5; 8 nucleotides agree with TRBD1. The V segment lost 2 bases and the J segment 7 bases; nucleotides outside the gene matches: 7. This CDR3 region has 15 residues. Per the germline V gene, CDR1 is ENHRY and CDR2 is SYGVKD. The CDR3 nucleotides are TGTGCCATCAGTGAGCCAGACAGGGGTGCCCAGCCCCAGCATTTT. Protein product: CAISEPDRGAQPQHF.

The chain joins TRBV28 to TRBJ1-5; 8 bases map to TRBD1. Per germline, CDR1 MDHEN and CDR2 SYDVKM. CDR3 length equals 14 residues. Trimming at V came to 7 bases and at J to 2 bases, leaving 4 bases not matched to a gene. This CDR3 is CASTPDRGNQPQHF. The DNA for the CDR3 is TGTGCCAGCACCCCGGACAGGGGCAATCAGCCCCAGCATTTT.

The CDR3, as DNA: TGTGCCAGCAGTGAATCAGGGCTGAACTATGGCTACACCTTC. Amino acids: CASSESGLNYGYTF. The chain couples TRBV2 to TRBJ1-2; maybe TRBD1 (5 bases). The CDR3 consists of 14 residues. Trimming stripped 2 bases from V and 2 bases from J, with 9 bases between. Germline V gives CDR1 SNHLY, CDR2 FYNNEI.

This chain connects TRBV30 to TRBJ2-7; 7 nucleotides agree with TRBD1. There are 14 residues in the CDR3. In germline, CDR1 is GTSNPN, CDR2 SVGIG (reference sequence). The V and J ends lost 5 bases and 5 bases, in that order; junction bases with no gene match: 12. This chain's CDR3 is CAWGVVDREDEQYF. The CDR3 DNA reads TGTGCCTGGGGCGTTGTCGACAGGGAAGACGAGCAGTACTTC.

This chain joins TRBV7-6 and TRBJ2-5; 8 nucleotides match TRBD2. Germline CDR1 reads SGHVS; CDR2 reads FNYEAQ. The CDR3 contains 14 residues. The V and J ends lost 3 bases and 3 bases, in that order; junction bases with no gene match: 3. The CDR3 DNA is TGTGCCAGCAGCTTCGGGACTAGAGAAGAGACCCAGTACTTC. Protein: CASSFGTREETQYF.

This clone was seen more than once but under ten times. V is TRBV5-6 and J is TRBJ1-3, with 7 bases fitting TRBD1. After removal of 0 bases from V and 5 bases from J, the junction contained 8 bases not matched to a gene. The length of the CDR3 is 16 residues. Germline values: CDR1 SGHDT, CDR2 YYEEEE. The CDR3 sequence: CASSLETGVQRNTIYF. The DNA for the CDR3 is TGTGCCAGCAGCTTGGAAACAGGGGTACAAAGAAACACCATATATTTT.

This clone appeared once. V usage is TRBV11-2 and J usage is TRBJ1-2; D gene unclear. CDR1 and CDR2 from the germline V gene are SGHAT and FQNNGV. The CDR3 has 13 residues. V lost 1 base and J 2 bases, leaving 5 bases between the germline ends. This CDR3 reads CASSLGRNYGYTF. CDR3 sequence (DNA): TGTGCCAGCAGCTTAGGCCGGAACTATGGCTACACCTTC.

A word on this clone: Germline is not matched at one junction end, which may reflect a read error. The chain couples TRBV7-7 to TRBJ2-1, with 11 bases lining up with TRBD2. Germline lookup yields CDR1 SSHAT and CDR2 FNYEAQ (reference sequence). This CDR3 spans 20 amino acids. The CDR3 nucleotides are TGTGCTAGCAGCTTGGGTCCAGGGGGCGCGGGGACTAGCGGTCACAATGAGCAGTTCTTC. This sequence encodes CASSLGPGGAGTSGHNEQFF.

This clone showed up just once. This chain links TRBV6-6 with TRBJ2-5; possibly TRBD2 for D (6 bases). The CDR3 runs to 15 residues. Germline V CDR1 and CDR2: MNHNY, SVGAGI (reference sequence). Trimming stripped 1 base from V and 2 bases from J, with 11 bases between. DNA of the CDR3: TGTGCCAGCAGTTACTTACGGGAGATACAAGAGACCCAGTACTTC. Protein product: CASSYLREIQETQYF.

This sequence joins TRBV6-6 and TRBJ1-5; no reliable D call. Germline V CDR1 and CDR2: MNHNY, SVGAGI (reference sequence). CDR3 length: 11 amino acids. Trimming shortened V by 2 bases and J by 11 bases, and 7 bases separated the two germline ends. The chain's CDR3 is CASSYLQTQHF. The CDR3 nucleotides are TGTGCCAGCAGTTACCTCCAGACCCAGCATTTT.

In DNA form, the CDR3 reads TGTGCCAGCAGGCGCCAGGATAGCAATCAGCCCCAGCATTTT. It translates to CASRRQDSNQPQHF. The V gene is TRBV2, the J gene TRBJ1-5; no clear D gene. Germline assignment: CDR1 SNHLY and CDR2 FYNNEI. The CDR3 loop spans 14 amino acids. V was clipped by 6 bases and J by 0 bases, with 9 bases between them. The full variable domain, rest sourced from reference TRBV2 and TRBJ1-5, is EPEVTQTPSHQVTQMGQEVILRCVPISNHLYFYWYRQILGQKVEFLVSFYNNEISEKSEIFDDQFSVERPDGSNFTLKIRSTKLEDSAMYFCASRRQDSNQPQHFGDGTRLSIL.

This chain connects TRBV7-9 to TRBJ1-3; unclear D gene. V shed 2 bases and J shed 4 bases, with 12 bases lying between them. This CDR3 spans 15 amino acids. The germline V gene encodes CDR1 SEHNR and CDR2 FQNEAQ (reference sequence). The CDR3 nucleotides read TGTGCCAGCAGCTTAACCCTAGTAGGCGGAAACACCATATATTTT. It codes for CASSLTLVGGNTIYF. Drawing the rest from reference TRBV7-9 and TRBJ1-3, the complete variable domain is DTGVSQNPRHKITKRGQNVTFRCDPISEHNRLYWYRQTLGQGPEFLTYFQNEAQLEKSRLLSDRFSAERPKGSFSTLEIQRTEQGDSAMYLCASSLTLVGGNTIYFGEGSWLTVV.

The CDR3 reads CSVVRESGETQYF. The CDR3 DNA reads TGCAGCGTTGTGAGGGAATCTGGGGAGACCCAGTACTTC. This chain connects TRBV29-1 to TRBJ2-5; tentative D call: TRBD2 (5 bases). This CDR3 contains 13 residues. V was cut by 4 bases and J by 5 bases, with 14 bases left in between. Germline CDR1 SQVTM, CDR2 ANQGSEA.

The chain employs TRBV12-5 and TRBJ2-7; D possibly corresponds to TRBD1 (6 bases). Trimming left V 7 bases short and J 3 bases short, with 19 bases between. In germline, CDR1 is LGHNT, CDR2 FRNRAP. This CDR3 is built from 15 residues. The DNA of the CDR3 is TGTGCTAGTGCCAGACCCGGGACACCTCGCTACGAGCAGTACTTC. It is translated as CASARPGTPRYEQYF.

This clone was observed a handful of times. CDR3 DNA sequence: TGCGCCAGCAGCTTGCCCCCCTGGAGGGGGCAAGGCCAAGAGACCCAGTACTTC. Amino acids: CASSLPPWRGQGQETQYF. The gene calls are TRBV5-1 and TRBJ2-5; TRBD1 is a possible D gene (7 bases). The V end was cut by 1 base, the J end by 1 base, with 20 bases between. The CDR3 runs to 18 residues. Per germline, CDR1 SGHRS and CDR2 YFSETQ. Supplemented by reference TRBV5-1 and TRBJ2-5, the full variable domain reads KAGVTQTPRYLIKTRGQQVTLSCSPISGHRSVSWYQQTPGQGLQFLFEYFSETQRNKGNFPGRFSGRQFSNSRSEMNVSTLELGDSALYLCASSLPPWRGQGQETQYFGPGTRLLVL.

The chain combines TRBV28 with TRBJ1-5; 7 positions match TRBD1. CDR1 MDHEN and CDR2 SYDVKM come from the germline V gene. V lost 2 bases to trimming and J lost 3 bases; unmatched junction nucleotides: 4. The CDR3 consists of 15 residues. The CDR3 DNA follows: TGTGCCAGCAGTTTACTGGACAGGTACAATCAGCCCCAGCATTTT. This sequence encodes CASSLLDRYNQPQHF.

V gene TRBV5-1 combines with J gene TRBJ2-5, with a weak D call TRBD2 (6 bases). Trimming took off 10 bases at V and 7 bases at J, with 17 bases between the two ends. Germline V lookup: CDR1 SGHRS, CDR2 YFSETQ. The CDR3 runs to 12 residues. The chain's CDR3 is CAGRDPGGTQYF. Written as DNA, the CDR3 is TGCGCCGGCCGGGACCCCGGGGGGACCCAGTACTTC.

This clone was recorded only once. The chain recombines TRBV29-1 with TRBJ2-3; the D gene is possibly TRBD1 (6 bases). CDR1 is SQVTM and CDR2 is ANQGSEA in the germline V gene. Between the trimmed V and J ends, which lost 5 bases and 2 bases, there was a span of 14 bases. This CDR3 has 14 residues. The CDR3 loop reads CSVRIQGTTDTQYF. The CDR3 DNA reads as TGCAGCGTTAGGATACAGGGTACCACAGATACGCAGTATTTT.

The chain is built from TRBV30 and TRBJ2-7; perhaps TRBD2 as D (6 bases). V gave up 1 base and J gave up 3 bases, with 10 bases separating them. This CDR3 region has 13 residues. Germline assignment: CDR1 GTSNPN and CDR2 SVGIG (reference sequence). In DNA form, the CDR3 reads TGTGCCTGGAGTGAACCGGGGGTCTACGAGCAGTACTTC. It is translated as CAWSEPGVYEQYF.

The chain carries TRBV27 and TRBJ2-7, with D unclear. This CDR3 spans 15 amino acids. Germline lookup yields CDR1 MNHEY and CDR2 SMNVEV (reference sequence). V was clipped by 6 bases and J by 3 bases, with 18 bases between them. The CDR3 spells CASRLTSQRNYEQYF. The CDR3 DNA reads TGTGCCAGCAGGCTTACCTCCCAGCGTAACTACGAGCAGTACTTC.

Here the CDR3 DNA reads TGTGCCAGCAGTTTATCCTCCCAGGGTGGGTACGAGCAGTACTTC. Translated: CASSLSSQGGYEQYF. The rearrangement uses TRBV27 and TRBJ2-7, with a weak D call TRBD1 (5 bases). V was shortened by 0 bases and J by 4 bases, with 13 bases between the two germline ends. Germline loops: CDR1 MNHEY, CDR2 SMNVEV (reference sequence). There are 15 residues in the CDR3.

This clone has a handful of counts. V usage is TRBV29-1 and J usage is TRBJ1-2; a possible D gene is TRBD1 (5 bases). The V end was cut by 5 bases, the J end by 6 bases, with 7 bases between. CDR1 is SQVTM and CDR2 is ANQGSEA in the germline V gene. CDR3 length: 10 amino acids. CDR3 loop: CSVRGDGYTF. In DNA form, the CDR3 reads TGCAGCGTTCGGGGGGATGGCTACACCTTC.

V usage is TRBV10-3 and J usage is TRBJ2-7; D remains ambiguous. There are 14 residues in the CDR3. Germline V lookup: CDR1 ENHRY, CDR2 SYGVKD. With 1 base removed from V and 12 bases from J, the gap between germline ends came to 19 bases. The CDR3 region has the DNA TGTGCCATCAGTGAGTACCTTCCCATACCTAGTCTGTACTTC. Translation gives CAISEYLPIPSLYF.

The CDR3 loop is CASKIGHDKSYEQYF. DNA for the CDR3: TGTGCCAGCAAAATCGGACACGACAAATCCTACGAGCAGTACTTC. The chain couples TRBV5-8 to TRBJ2-7, with a weak D call TRBD1 (5 bases). Between the trimmed V and J ends, which lost 6 bases and 1 base, there was a span of 17 bases. Germline V lookup: CDR1 SGHTS, CDR2 YDEGEE. The CDR3 has 15 amino acids.